A single sample gave rise to the 5 T cell receptor beta chains below, sequenced in a study of blood T cell repertoires in COVID-19. Sequencing was performed with immunoSEQ multiplex PCR; in TCRdb, only in-frame clones are kept and a portion is missing. The table includes more than 250,000 clones, approximately 89% detected once. Sequenced: peripheral blood. The receptors come from a woman under 40 with COVID-19, enrolled during active disease.

This rearrangement joins TRBV10-3 to TRBJ1-1, with 7 bases identical to TRBD1. CDR1 is ENHRY, CDR2 SYGVKD, per germline. The CDR3 is made up of 14 amino acids. V dropped 4 bases and J dropped 4; count of bases not matched to a gene: 6. CDR3 region: CAISGGPGGTEAFF. The CDR3 bases are TGTGCCATCAGTGGGGGACCAGGGGGCACTGAAGCTTTCTTT.

The table lists this clone with a few counts. The chain recombines TRBV28 with TRBJ1-5; D is possibly TRBD1 (5 bases). The ends were cut back, 4 bases at V and 4 bases at J, with 14 bases in the middle. The CDR3 loop spans 15 amino acids. Germline-derived CDR1 and CDR2 are MDHEN and SYDVKM. DNA for the CDR3: TGTGCCAGCAGTTCCAACACAGGTTATAATCAGCCCCAGCATTTT. This encodes CASSSNTGYNQPQHF.

V gene TRBV10-3 combines with J gene TRBJ1-1; D unclear. The length of the CDR3 is 13 residues. The ends were cut back, 6 bases at V and 1 base at J, with 9 bases in the middle. Germline values: CDR1 ENHRY, CDR2 SYGVKD. CDR3: CAIRDRQNTEAFF. The CDR3 nucleotides are TGTGCCATCAGAGATAGACAGAACACTGAAGCTTTCTTT.

As to this clone: Other DNA sequences from this sample encode an identical CDR3 as well. The chain combines TRBV18 with TRBJ2-5; 8 bases fit TRBD1. The CDR3 extends over 14 amino acids. CDR1 and CDR2 (germline): KGHSH, LQKENI. V dropped 0 bases and J dropped 4; count of bases not matched to a gene: 1. CDR3 loop: CASSPPGQGETQYF. CDR3 bases: TGTGCCAGCTCACCACCCGGACAGGGAGAGACCCAGTACTTC. Together with reference TRBV18 and TRBJ2-5, the CDR3 gives the full variable domain: NAGVMQNPRHLVRRRGQEARLRCSPMKGHSHVYWYRQLPEEGLKFMVYLQKENIIDESGMPKERFSAEFPKEGPSILRIQQVVRGDSAAYFCASSPPGQGETQYFGPGTRLLVL.

The CDR3 here is CASSLQGPQPQHF. In DNA, the CDR3 is TGTGCCAGCAGTTTGCAGGGGCCTCAGCCCCAGCATTTT. The chain recombines TRBV28 with TRBJ1-5, with D maybe TRBD1 (6 bases). CDR1 is MDHEN, CDR2 SYDVKM, per germline. There are 13 residues in the CDR3. Trimming pared 3 bases from V and 6 bases from J, leaving 9 bases between. Filled out from reference TRBV28 and TRBJ1-5, the complete variable domain reads DVKVTQSSRYLVKRTGEKVFLECVQDMDHENMFWYRQDPGLGLRLIYFSYDVKMKEKGDIPEGYSVSREKKERFSLILESASTNQTSMYLCASSLQGPQPQHFGDGTRLSIL.